The rows below give T cell receptor beta chains drawn from one sample of a study of CD4 T cells in relation to SARS-CoV-2 and coronaviruses. Profiling relied on immunoSEQ multiplex PCR, and the TCRdb table lists in-frame clones only, not all of them. Of some 40,000 clones listed, 75% to 90% are singletons. The sample taken for sequencing was memory CD4+ T cells from PBMCs. These TCRs come from an adult with COVID-19. CDR3s include the opening cysteine and the closing phenylalanine or tryptophan. A D gene is named only where the DNA matches it firmly. Clone size is stated in some rows and not others, as once, few, many or a class when expanded.

abundance,v_gene,j_gene,d_gene,CDR3nt,CDR3aa
once,TRBV5-6,TRBJ1-3,TRBD1,TGTGCCAGCAGCTTTCGGACAGGGGGGCCCTCTGGAAACACCATATATTTT,CASSFRTGGPSGNTIYF
-,TRBV7-6,TRBJ2-2,TRBD2,TGTGCCAGCAGCTTAGGTCGATTAGCGGGCAACACCGGGGAGCTGTTTTTT,CASSLGRLAGNTGELFF
once,TRBV2,TRBJ2-6,-,TGTGCCAGCAGCATGAGGCAGTCTCTGGCTGGGGCCAACGTCCTGACTTTC,CASSMRQSLAGANVLTF
-,TRBV10-3,TRBJ2-3,TRBD2,TGTGCCATCAGTGGGACTAGCGGAAAGTCGGGCACAGATACGCAGTATTTT,CAISGTSGKSGTDTQYF
-,TRBV4-1,TRBJ1-1,TRBD1,TGCGCCAGCAGCCAAGCCCGCACAGGGGGGAACACTGAAGCTTTCTTT,CASSQARTGGNTEAFF
-,TRBV6-6,TRBJ1-5,-,TGTGCCGGAAGGCAGTATAGCAATCAGCCCCAGCATTTT,CAGRQYSNQPQHF
-,TRBV30,TRBJ2-3,TRBD1,TGTGCCTGGAGTGTAGGGGACAGCCAGTATTTT,CAWSVGDSQYF
-,TRBV7-9,TRBJ1-4,-,TGTGCCAGCCGCACAGCAGGAAATGAAAAACTGTTTTTT,CASRTAGNEKLFF
-,TRBV2,TRBJ2-3,-,TGTGCCAGCAGTGAAGGGGTAGGGCGAAGCGGATCAGATACGCAGTATTTT,CASSEGVGRSGSDTQYF
-,TRBV3-1/TRBV3-2,TRBJ2-1,-,TGTGCCAGCAGCCAGGCCGGGCGGAGCTCCTACAATGAGCAGTTCTTC,CASSQAGRSSYNEQFF
-,TRBV6-5,TRBJ2-5,-,TGTGCCAGCAGTTCCCGGGGGGAGACCCAGTACTTC,CASSSRGETQYF
-,TRBV30,TRBJ2-7,TRBD1,TGTGCCTGGATCCGGGACAGGGGCTACGAGCAGTACTTC,CAWIRDRGYEQYF
few,TRBV4-3,TRBJ1-2,TRBD1,TGCGCCAGCAGCCCGACAGGGGGCCATGGCTACACCTTC,CASSPTGGHGYTF
once,TRBV7-9,TRBJ2-2,-,TGTGCCAGCAGCCCACCGACGGGGGCAGCCACCGGGGAGCTGTTTTTT,CASSPPTGAATGELFF
-,TRBV9,TRBJ1-4,-,TGTGCCAGCAGCGTAGTCGACGGGGAAAAACTGTTTTTT,CASSVVDGEKLFF
-,TRBV2,TRBJ1-5,-,TGTGCCAGCAGTGTGCGGGGTCGTCAGCCCCAGCATTTT,CASSVRGRQPQHF
-,TRBV6-5,TRBJ2-3,-,TGTGCCAGCGAGAGGGGCACAGATACGCAGTATTTT,CASERGTDTQYF
-,TRBV19,TRBJ1-2,TRBD1,TGTGCCAGTAGTAATACAGGGGTCGACGGCTACACCTTC,CASSNTGVDGYTF
-,TRBV5-6,TRBJ1-2,-,TGTGCCAGCAGTCCAATTCGGGAAAATGGCTACACCTTC,CASSPIRENGYTF
few,TRBV10-3,TRBJ2-2,TRBD2,TGTGCCATCAGTGCAGGGACTAGCGGCGACCAGAACACCGGGGAGCTGTTTTTT,CAISAGTSGDQNTGELFF
-,TRBV3-1/TRBV3-2,TRBJ2-1,TRBD2,TGTGCCAGCAGCCATTGGGGACTAGCGGGAGGGAGCTCCTACAATGAGCAGTTCTTC,CASSHWGLAGGSSYNEQFF
-,TRBV7-9,TRBJ2-1,-,TGTGCCAGCAGCTTAGGACAGGGTCTCGGCGGGAGAATAAATGAGCAGTTCTTC,CASSLGQGLGGRINEQFF
-,TRBV3-1/TRBV3-2,TRBJ2-3,TRBD2,TGTGCCAGCAGCCGCAAGGGAGCGAGTAGCGGGAGACTCGCAGATACGCAGTATTTT,CASSRKGASSGRLADTQYF
-,TRBV19,TRBJ1-5,TRBD1,TGTGCCAGTAGTATTGGGGGACAGTTTAGCAATCAGCCCCAGCATTTT,CASSIGGQFSNQPQHF
few,TRBV7-9,TRBJ2-2,-,TGTGCCAGCAGCTTAGTGTCGAACACCGGGGAGCTGTTTTTT,CASSLVSNTGELFF
-,TRBV18,TRBJ1-4,TRBD1,TGTGCCAGCTCACCAGCCGGGACAGGGTTGGATGAAAAACTGTTTTTT,CASSPAGTGLDEKLFF
-,TRBV28,TRBJ1-2,-,TGTGCCAGCACCTTGGGGGACATCGGCTACACCTTC,CASTLGDIGYTF
-,TRBV15,TRBJ2-2,-,TGTGCCACCAGCTATAGGACAAATACCGGGGAGCTGTTTTTT,CATSYRTNTGELFF
few,TRBV19,TRBJ2-7,-,TGTGCCAGTAGTCCCGATCGTAGGCCTAATACCTACGAGCAGTACTTC,CASSPDRRPNTYEQYF
few,TRBV6-2/TRBV6-3,TRBJ2-2,-,TGTGCCAGCAGTTACCCCTTGGGGTCCATCACCGGGGAGCTGTTTTTT,CASSYPLGSITGELFF
-,TRBV18,TRBJ2-1,-,TGTGCCAGCTCACCACCGTTCGGGACCGTCAATGAGCAGTTCTTC,CASSPPFGTVNEQFF
-,TRBV6-5,TRBJ1-6,-,TGTGCCAGCCAGGCAGACTCTTCACCCCTCCACTTT,CASQADSSPLHF
-,TRBV10-3,TRBJ2-4,-,TGTGCCATCAGTGGGGCAGGGAATGACAAAAACATTCAGTACTTC,CAISGAGNDKNIQYF
-,TRBV7-3,TRBJ2-3,-,TGTGCCAGCAGCAAGAGGCGATTGGGGGAATGGGGTTCAGATACGCAGTATTTT,CASSKRRLGEWGSDTQYF
-,TRBV5-1,TRBJ2-7,TRBD2,TGCGCCAGCACCATGACAGGGTTGGGACTAGCGGGCTCCTACGAGCAGTACTTC,CASTMTGLGLAGSYEQYF
few,TRBV11-2,TRBJ2-3,TRBD2,TGTGCCAGCGGGAACATAGCGGGAGAGGTCACAGATACGCAGTATTTT,CASGNIAGEVTDTQYF
once,TRBV4-1,TRBJ2-7,-,TGCGCCAGCAGCTCCCGGGACTCGACCCGCGAGCAGTACTTC,CASSSRDSTREQYF
-,TRBV5-1,TRBJ2-5,TRBD2,TGCGCCAGCAGCTTGGCTACCAGCGGGAGTACTGAGACCCAGTACTTC,CASSLATSGSTETQYF
once,TRBV18,TRBJ2-7,-,TGTGCCAGCTCACTGGACCGATCCGAAGAGCAGTACTTC,CASSLDRSEEQYF
-,TRBV6-2/TRBV6-3,TRBJ1-2,-,TGTGCCAGCAGCCGCGGGGGGCTGCTGGTAGGCTACACCTTC,CASSRGGLLVGYTF
-,TRBV25-1,TRBJ2-1,-,TGTGCCAGCAGTGAGACAGGTATTGAGGGGAATGAGCAGTTCTTC,CASSETGIEGNEQFF
-,TRBV27,TRBJ2-1,-,TGTGCCAGCAGGATCCCCGGGGCGGGCTATGAGCAGTTCTTC,CASRIPGAGYEQFF
-,TRBV6-4,TRBJ2-7,TRBD2,TGTGCCAGCAGTCAACATTCTAGCGGGGGCTACGAGCAGTACTTC,CASSQHSSGGYEQYF
-,TRBV2,TRBJ1-6,-,TGTGCCAGCAGTCAGCAAGCAGCCCTCCACTTT,CASSQQAALHF
-,TRBV11-2,TRBJ2-1,-,TGTGCCAGCAGCTTAGCGACGGGAGTCACCTACAATGAGCAGTTCTTC,CASSLATGVTYNEQFF
-,TRBV6-4,TRBJ2-3,TRBD2,TGTGCCAGCAGTGGGGTAGCGGGAGGCACAGATACGCAGTATTTT,CASSGVAGGTDTQYF
-,TRBV7-2,TRBJ2-3,TRBD2,TGTGCCAGCAGCTTGCAAGCGGGAGGGCTCCATACGCAGTATTTT,CASSLQAGGLHTQYF
-,TRBV12-3/TRBV12-4,TRBJ2-7,-,TGTGCCAGCGAGCTAGCTGGGACCTACGAGCAGTACTTC,CASELAGTYEQYF
-,TRBV7-3,TRBJ2-5,-,TGTGCCAGCAGCTTGCAATGGGACCACGGCCAGACCCAGTACTTC,CASSLQWDHGQTQYF
-,TRBV3-1/TRBV3-2,TRBJ2-1,-,TGTGCCAGCAGCCCCATTGGGGCTTCCGAATCTGACAATGAGCAGTTCTTC,CASSPIGASESDNEQFF
once,TRBV2,TRBJ1-5,-,TGTGCCAGCATGGAAGGGTTGAACAATCAGCCCCAGCATTTT,CASMEGLNNQPQHF
-,TRBV5-1,TRBJ2-3,-,TGCGCCAGCAGCTTTCACAGGGACACAGATACGCAGTATTTT,CASSFHRDTDTQYF
-,TRBV11-2,TRBJ2-1,TRBD1,TGTGCCAGCAGCCAAGGACAGGGGCGTAGAGAACCCTACAATGAGCAGTTCTTC,CASSQGQGRREPYNEQFF
-,TRBV7-9,TRBJ2-2,-,TGTGCCAGCAGCTTAGTTCAGTCTGCCTCGAACACCGGGGAGCTGTTTTTT,CASSLVQSASNTGELFF
-,TRBV18,TRBJ1-3,-,TGTGCCAGCTCACAATCCTCTGGAAACACCATATATTTT,CASSQSSGNTIYF
-,TRBV6-2/TRBV6-3,TRBJ2-3,TRBD1,TGTGCCAGCAGGTACACAGGGGGCCAATCGCAGTATTTT,CASRYTGGQSQYF